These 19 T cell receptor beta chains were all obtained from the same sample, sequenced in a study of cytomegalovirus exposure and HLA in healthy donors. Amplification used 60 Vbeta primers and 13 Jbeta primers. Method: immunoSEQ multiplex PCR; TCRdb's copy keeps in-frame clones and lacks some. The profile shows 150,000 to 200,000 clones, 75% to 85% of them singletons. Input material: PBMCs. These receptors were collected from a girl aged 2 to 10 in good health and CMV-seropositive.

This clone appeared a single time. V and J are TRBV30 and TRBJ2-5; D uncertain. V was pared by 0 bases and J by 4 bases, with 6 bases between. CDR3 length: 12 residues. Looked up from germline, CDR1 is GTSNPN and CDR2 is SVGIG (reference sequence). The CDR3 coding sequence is TGTGCCTGGAGTGTACTTCGAGAGACCCAGTACTTC. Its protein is CAWSVLRETQYF.

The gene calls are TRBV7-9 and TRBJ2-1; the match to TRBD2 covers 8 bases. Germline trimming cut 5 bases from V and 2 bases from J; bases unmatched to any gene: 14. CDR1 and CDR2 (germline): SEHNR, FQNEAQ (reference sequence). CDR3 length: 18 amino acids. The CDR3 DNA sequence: TGTGCCAGCAGCCCTGCTAGCGGGCCTGCAGGGACCTACAATGAGCAGTTCTTC. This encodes CASSPASGPAGTYNEQFF.

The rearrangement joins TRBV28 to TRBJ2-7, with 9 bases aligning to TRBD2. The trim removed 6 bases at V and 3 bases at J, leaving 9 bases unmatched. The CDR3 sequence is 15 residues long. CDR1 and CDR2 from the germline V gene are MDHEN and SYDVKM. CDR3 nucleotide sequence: TGTGCCAGCAGCCCAAAAGCGGGAGGAGGCTACGAGCAGTACTTC. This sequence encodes CASSPKAGGGYEQYF. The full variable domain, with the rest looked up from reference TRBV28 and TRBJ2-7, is DVKVTQSSRYLVKRTGEKVFLECVQDMDHENMFWYRQDPGLGLRLIYFSYDVKMKEKGDIPEGYSVSREKKERFSLILESASTNQTSMYLCASSPKAGGGYEQYFGPGTRLTVT.

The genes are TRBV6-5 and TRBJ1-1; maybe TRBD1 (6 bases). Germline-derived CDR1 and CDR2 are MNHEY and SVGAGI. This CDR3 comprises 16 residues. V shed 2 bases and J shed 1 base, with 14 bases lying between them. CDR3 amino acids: CASSYNSWTENTEAFF. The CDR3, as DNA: TGTGCCAGCAGTTACAACTCGTGGACAGAGAACACTGAAGCTTTCTTT.

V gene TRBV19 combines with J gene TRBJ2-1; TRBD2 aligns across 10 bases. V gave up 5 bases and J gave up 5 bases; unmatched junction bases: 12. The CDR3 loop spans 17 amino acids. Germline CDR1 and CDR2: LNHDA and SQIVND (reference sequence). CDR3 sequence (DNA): TGTGCCAGTAGTCCCAGGCCCTTAGCGGGAGGTAACAATGAGCAGTTCTTC. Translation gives CASSPRPLAGGNNEQFF.

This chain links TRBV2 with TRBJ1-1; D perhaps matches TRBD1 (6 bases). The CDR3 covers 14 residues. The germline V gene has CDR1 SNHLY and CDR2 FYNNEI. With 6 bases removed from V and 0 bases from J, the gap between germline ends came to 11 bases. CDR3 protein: CASSPTGMNTEAFF. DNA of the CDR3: TGTGCCAGCAGCCCGACAGGTATGAACACTGAAGCTTTCTTT.

The CDR3 DNA reads as TGTGCCAGCAGTTTGAGGGCTGGGGGGAATGAGCAGTTCTTC. Encoded protein: CASSLRAGGNEQFF. This rearrangement joins TRBV27 to TRBJ2-1; a weak D match, TRBD2 (6 bases). The CDR3 runs to 14 residues. V shed 3 bases and J shed 7 bases, with 13 bases lying between them. Germline V gene data show CDR1 as MNHEY and CDR2 as SMNVEV (reference sequence).

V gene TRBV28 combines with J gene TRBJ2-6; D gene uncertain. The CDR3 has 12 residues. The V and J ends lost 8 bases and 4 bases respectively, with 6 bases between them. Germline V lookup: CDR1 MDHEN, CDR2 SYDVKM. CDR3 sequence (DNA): TGTGCCAGCTCCCGGGGGGCCAACGTCCTGACTTTC. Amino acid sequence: CASSRGANVLTF.

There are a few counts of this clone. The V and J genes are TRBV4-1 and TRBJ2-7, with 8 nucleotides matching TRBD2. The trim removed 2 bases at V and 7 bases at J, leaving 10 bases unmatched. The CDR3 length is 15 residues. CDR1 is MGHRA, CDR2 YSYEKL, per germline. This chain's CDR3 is CASSQFSGGQWEQYF. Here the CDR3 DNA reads TGCGCCAGCAGCCAATTTTCGGGGGGGCAGTGGGAGCAGTACTTC.

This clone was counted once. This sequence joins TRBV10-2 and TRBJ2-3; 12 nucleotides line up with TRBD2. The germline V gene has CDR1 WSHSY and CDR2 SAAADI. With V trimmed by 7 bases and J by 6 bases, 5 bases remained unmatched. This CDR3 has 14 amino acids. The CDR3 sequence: CASNGLAGSDTQYF. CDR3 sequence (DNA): TGCGCCAGCAATGGACTAGCGGGATCGGATACGCAGTATTTT.

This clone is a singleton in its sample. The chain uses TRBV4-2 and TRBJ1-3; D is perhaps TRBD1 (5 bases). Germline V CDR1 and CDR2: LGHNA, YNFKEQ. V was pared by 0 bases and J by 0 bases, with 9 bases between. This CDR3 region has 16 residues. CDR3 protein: CASSQEGGVSGNTIYF. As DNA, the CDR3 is TGTGCCAGCAGCCAAGAGGGAGGGGTCTCTGGAAACACCATATATTTT.

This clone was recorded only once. In DNA form, the CDR3 reads TGTGCCAGCAGCGCTACCAGCGGGCCTCAAGAGACCCAGTACTTC. Translated, it gives CASSATSGPQETQYF. The chain carries TRBV9 and TRBJ2-5; possible D gene TRBD2, 6 bases. From germline, CDR1 is SGDLS and CDR2 YYNGEE. The V gene lost 3 bases and the J gene lost 2 bases, with 14 bases spanning the gap. CDR3 length equals 15 residues.

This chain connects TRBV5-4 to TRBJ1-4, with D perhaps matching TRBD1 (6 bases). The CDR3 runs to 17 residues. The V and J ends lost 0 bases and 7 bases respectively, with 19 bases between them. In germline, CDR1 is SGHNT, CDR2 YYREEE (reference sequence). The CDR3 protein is CASSLAPSRGLSEKLFF. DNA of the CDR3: TGTGCCAGCAGCTTGGCCCCCTCCAGGGGTCTAAGTGAAAAACTGTTTTTT.

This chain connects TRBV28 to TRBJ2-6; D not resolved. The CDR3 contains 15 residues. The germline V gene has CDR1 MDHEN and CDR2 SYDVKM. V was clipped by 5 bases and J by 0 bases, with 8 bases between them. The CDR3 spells CASSPWLSGANVLTF. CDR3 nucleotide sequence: TGTGCCAGCAGTCCATGGCTCTCTGGGGCCAACGTCCTGACTTTC.

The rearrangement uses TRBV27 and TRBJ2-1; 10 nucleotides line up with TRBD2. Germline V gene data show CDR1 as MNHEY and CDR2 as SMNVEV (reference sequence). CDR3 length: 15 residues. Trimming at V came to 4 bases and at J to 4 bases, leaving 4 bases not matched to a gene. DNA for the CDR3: TGTGCCAGCAGTTCCCTAGCGGGAGTTTACAATGAGCAGTTCTTC. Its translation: CASSSLAGVYNEQFF.

The CDR3 reads CASSFPTGTNTDTQYF. In DNA, the CDR3 is TGTGCCAGCAGCTTCCCTACCGGGACTAACACAGATACGCAGTATTTT. V and J are TRBV11-2 and TRBJ2-3; 7 bases match TRBD2. Germline V gene sequence: CDR1 SGHAT, CDR2 FQNNGV. The CDR3 is 16 amino acids. V dropped 3 bases and J dropped 2; count of bases not matched to a gene: 8. The full variable domain, its missing parts supplied by reference TRBV11-2 and TRBJ2-3, is EAGVAQSPRYKIIEKRQSVAFWCNPISGHATLYWYQQILGQGPKLLIQFQNNGVVDDSQLPKDRFSAERLKGVDSTLKIQPAKLEDSAVYLCASSFPTGTNTDTQYFGPGTRLTVL.

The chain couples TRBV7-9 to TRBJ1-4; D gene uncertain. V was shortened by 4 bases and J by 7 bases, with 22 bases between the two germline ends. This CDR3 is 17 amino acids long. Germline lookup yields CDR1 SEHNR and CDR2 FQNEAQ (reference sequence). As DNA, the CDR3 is TGTGCCAGCAGCTCACTAGGTCTGGAAAGCGGTTTTGAAAAACTGTTTTTT. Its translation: CASSSLGLESGFEKLFF.

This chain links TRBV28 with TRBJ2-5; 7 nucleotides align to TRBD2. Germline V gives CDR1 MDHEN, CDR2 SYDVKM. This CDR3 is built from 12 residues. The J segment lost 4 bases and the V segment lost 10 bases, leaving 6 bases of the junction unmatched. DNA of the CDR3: TGTGCCACGGGGGGAATAGGAGAGACCCAGTACTTC. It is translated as CATGGIGETQYF.

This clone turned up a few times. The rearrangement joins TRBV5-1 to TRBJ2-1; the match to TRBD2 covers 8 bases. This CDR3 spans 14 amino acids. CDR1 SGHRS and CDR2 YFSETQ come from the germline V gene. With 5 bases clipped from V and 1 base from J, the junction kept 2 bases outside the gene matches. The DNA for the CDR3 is TGCGCCAGCAGGCGGGAGGAATCCTACAATGAGCAGTTCTTC. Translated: CASRREESYNEQFF.